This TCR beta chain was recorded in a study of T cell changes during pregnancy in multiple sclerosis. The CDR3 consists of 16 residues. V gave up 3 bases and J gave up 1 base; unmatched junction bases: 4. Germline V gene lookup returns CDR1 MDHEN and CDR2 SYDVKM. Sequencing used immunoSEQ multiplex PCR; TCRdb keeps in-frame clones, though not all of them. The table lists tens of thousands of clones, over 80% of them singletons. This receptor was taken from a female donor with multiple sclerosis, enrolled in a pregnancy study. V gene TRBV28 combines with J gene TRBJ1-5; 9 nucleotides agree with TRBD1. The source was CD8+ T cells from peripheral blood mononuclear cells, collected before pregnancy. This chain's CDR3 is CASSLGQGVSNQPQHF. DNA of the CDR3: TGTGCCAGCAGTTTGGGACAGGGAGTGAGCAATCAGCCCCAGCATTTT.